A few counts support the clone carrying this TCR beta chain. Its specificity is unknown. The length of the CDR3 is 14 residues. CDR1 is DFQATT and CDR2 is SNEGSKA in the germline V gene (reference sequence). V dropped 6 bases and J dropped 6 bases, with 18 bases sitting between them. CDR3 regions of TCR beta were amplified from RNA transcripts. The workflow started with a first-round RT-PCR run with HTBI primers and then moved on to a second-round multiplex PCR. A single record per CDR3 protein comes from TCRdb applying MiXCR to the multiplex PCR reads. The top ten hold 44% of the sample, which has around 670,000 distinct CDR3 sequences, approximately 40% seen once. This sample was taken from a study of Graves' ophthalmopathy and Graves' hyperthyroidism. Study-wide findings and caveats: The majority of expanded thyroid clonotypes above 0.001 frequency also occurred in blood. Ophthalmopathy cases were distinguished from stable hyperthyroidism by a 13-signature model, reaching approximately 88% sensitivity and around 83% specificity.

V is TRBV20-1 and J is TRBJ1-5, with D maybe TRBD1 (6 bases). Sequencing input: peripheral blood. The source is an adult man with Graves' ophthalmopathy. DNA for the CDR3: TGCAGTGCCAACCACCCAGGGGCTAGTCAGCCCCAGCATTTT. Translated: CSANHPGASQPQHF.